This T cell receptor (beta chain) originates from a study of OX40 agonist ivuxolimab in advanced cancers. Germline CDR1 is SGHAT and CDR2 is FQNNGV. This CDR3 region has 16 residues. V was clipped by 1 base and J by 2 bases, with 14 bases between them. This clone was seen once. Measured with immunoSEQ multiplex PCR; TCRdb has only the in-frame clones, and not every one. The table lists approximately 68,000 clones, about 89% of them singletons. The material was CD4+ or CD8+ T cells sorted from blood, obtained in a trial of the OX40 agonist ivuxolimab. The rearrangement links TRBV11-2 to TRBJ1-2; possible D gene TRBD1, 5 bases. The receptor's source is an adult with an advanced solid tumor such as melanoma, head and neck, liver or kidney cancer. This CDR3 is CASSLAGAGSNYGYTF. The CDR3 nucleotides read TGTGCCAGCAGCTTAGCTGGGGCAGGATCCAACTATGGCTACACCTTC.